This T cell receptor beta chain was captured by sequencing in a study of shared clonotypes between healthy human individuals. Study-wide findings and caveats: The diversity represented, both genetic and in exposure history, was limited by few donors. Estimated richness values were generally larger in naive subsets than in memory subsets.

TCRdb's table, derived via immunoSEQ multiplex PCR, lists solely in-frame clones and lacks some. Among about 1.1 million clones, 70% to 85% were seen once, and the ten largest hold over 0.8%. The sample holds a few counts of this clone. Its antigen is as yet unknown. V lost 4 bases, J lost 2 bases, and 11 bases stayed unmatched. CDR1 is SGHDT and CDR2 is YYEEEE in the germline V gene. The CDR3 runs 16 residues. Adult donors, all healthy and HIV-negative, had no recent acute infections or vaccinations. Division of CD4+ cells produced a CD45RA+ naive subset and a CD45RA-negative memory subset. The receptor's source is a man in his late teens or twenties in good health. Some clones in this sample may be carry-over from other donors' samples. The chain uses TRBV5-6 and TRBJ2-5; TRBD2 agrees at 7 bases. The specimen was memory CD4+ T cells from PBMCs. Sample subset: CD45RA-negative fraction. The CDR3 nucleotides read TGTGCCAGCAGCGGCCGGGGAGCGGGGCTACAAGAGACCCAGTACTTC. Translating gives CASSGRGAGLQETQYF.